This entry describes one T cell receptor beta chain. PCR primers comprised 60 Vbeta and 13 Jbeta primers. The protocol was immunoSEQ multiplex PCR, while the TCRdb copy is restricted to in-frame clones and leaves out a portion. The sample includes roughly 150,000 clones, 70% to 90% seen only once; the top ten take approximately 4%. The data stem from a study of cytomegalovirus exposure and HLA in healthy donors. The wider study: As released early, the data held about 85 million unique TCRs from HLA-typed donors. Falling in the Caucasian-associated ancestry cluster were approximately 84% of some 400 genotyped donors.

The CDR3 totals 15 residues. Germline V gene sequence: CDR1 MDHEN, CDR2 SYDVKM. Trimming took off 6 bases at V and 2 bases at J, with 14 bases between the two ends. Sequenced: PBMCs. The chain carries TRBV28 and TRBJ1-3; D may be TRBD1 (6 bases). The clonotype was recovered from a woman aged 40 to 50 in good health and CMV-seropositive. This CDR3 is CASSPDSHPGNTIYF. The CDR3 DNA reads TGTGCCAGCAGCCCGGACAGCCATCCTGGAAACACCATATATTTT.